A single T cell receptor (beta chain) is shown here with its context. Relative to the germline gene, one junction end is altered; a read error may explain this. This sample was taken from a study of blood T cell repertoires in COVID-19. Overall study: There were acute and convalescent COVID-19 samples, and they came from the United States, Italy and Spain.

CDR1 and CDR2 (germline): SQVTM, ANQGSEA. The CDR3 is made up of 11 amino acids. Authors' processing steps: Nucleated cell counts were estimated from reference gene primer amplification. Data came from immunoSEQ multiplex PCR; TCRdb stores just in-frame clones and leaves some out. That table supplies the V and J calls and clone size; D and trimming were determined from the DNA. The sample includes about 250,000 clones, about 89% seen only once; the top ten take about 1.7%. The sequence came from a woman between 55 and 75 years old who had recovered from COVID-19. Sequenced: peripheral blood. V usage is TRBV29-1 and J usage is TRBJ2-7; D gene uncertain. CDR3 sequence reads: CSVESAGSPLF. The CDR3 nucleotides are TGCAGCGTTGAAAGCGCCGGTTCTCCACTATTC.